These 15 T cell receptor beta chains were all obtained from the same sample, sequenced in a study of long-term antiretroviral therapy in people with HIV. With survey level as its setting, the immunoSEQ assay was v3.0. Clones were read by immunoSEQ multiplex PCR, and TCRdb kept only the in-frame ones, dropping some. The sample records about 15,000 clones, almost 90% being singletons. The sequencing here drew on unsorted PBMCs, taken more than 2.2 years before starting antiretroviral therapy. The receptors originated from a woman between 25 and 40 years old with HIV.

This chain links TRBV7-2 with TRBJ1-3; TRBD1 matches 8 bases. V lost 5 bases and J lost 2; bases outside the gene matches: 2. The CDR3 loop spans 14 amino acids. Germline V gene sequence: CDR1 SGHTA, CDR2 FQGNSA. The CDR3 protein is CASSPTGAGNTIYF. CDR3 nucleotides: TGTGCCAGCAGCCCGACAGGGGCTGGAAACACCATATATTTT.

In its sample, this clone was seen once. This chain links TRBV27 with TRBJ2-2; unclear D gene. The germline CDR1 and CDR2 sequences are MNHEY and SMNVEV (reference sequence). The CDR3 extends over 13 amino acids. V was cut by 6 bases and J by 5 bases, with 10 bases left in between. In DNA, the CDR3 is TGTGCCAGCAGCTCGGGTGGTACCGGGGAGCTGTTTTTT. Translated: CASSSGGTGELFF.

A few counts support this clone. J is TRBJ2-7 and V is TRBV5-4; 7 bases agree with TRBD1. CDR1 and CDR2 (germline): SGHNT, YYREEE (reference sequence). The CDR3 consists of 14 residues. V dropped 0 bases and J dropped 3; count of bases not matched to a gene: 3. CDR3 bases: TGTGCCAGCAGCTTGGCCGGGACAGACTACGAGCAGTACTTC. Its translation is CASSLAGTDYEQYF.

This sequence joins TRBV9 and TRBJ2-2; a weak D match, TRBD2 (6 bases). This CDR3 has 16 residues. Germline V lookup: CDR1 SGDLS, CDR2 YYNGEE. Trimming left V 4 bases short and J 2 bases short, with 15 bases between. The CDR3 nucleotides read TGTGCCAGCAGCCTATGGGGAGGAATAAACACCGGGGAGCTGTTTTTT. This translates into CASSLWGGINTGELFF.

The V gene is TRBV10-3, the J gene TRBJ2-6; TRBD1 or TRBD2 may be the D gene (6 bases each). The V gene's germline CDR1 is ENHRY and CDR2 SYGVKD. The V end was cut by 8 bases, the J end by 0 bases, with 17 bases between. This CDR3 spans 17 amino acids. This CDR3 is CAIGRTASGSGANVLTF. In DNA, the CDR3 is TGTGCCATCGGGAGGACAGCGAGCGGCTCTGGGGCCAACGTCCTGACTTTC.

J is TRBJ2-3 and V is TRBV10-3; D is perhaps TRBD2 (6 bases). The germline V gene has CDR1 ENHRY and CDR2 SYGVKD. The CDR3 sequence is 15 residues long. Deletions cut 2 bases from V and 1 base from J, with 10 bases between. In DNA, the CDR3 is TGTGCCATCAGTGAGGGTAGCGGTGGCACAGATACGCAGTATTTT. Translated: CAISEGSGGTDTQYF.

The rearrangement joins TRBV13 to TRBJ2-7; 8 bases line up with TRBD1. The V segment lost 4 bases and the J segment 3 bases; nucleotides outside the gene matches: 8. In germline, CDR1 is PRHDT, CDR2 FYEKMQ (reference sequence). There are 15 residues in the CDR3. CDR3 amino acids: CASSSKTGVIYEQYF. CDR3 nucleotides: TGTGCCAGCAGCTCGAAGACAGGGGTTATCTACGAGCAGTACTTC.

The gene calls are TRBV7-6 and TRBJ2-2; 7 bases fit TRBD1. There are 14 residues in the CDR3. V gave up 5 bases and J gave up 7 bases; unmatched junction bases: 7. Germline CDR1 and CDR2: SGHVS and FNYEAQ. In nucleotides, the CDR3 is TGTGCCAGCAGCCCCAACTACAGGGGCGGGGAGCTGTTTTTT. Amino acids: CASSPNYRGGELFF.

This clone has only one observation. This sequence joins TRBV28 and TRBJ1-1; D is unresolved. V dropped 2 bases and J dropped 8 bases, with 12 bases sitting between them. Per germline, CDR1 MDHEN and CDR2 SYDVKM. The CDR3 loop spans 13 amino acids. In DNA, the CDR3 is TGTGCCAGCAGTTTAGTCCGATCGGGCGAAGCTTTCTTT. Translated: CASSLVRSGEAFF.

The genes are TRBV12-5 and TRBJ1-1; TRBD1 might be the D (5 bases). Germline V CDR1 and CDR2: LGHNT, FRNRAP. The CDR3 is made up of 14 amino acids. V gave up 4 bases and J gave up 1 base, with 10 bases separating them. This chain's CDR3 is CASGSDTPNTEAFF. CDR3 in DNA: TGTGCTAGTGGTTCGGACACGCCGAACACTGAAGCTTTCTTT.

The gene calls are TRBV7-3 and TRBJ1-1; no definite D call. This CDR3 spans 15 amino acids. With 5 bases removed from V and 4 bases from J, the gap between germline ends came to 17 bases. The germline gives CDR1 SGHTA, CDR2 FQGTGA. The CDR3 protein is CASSASAPGITEAFF. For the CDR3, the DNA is TGTGCCAGCAGCGCTAGCGCGCCAGGCATCACTGAAGCTTTCTTT.

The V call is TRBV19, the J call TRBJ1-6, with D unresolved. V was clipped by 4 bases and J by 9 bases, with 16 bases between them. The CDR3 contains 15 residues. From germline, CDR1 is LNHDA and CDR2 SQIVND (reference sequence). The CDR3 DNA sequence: TGTGCCAGTAGTAGAGAGACCTTACCCAGTTCACCCCTCCACTTT. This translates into CASSRETLPSSPLHF.

The CDR3 reads CASAPGQGIAVTDTQYF. CDR3 DNA sequence: TGTGCCAGCGCCCCGGGACAGGGAATCGCTGTCACAGATACGCAGTATTTT. The chain is built from TRBV2 and TRBJ2-3; 9 positions match TRBD1. Germline V CDR1 and CDR2: SNHLY, FYNNEI. The CDR3 extends over 17 amino acids. V was pared by 8 bases and J by 2 bases, with 14 bases of the junction left unmatched.

CDR3 sequence: CAWSVRRTNYGYTF. The DNA of the CDR3 is TGTGCCTGGAGTGTACGGCGGACCAACTATGGCTACACCTTC. The rearrangement links TRBV30 to TRBJ1-2; D is undetermined. This CDR3 spans 14 amino acids. The ends were cut back, 0 bases at V and 2 bases at J, with 10 bases in the middle. Germline V gene sequence: CDR1 GTSNPN, CDR2 SVGIG (reference sequence).

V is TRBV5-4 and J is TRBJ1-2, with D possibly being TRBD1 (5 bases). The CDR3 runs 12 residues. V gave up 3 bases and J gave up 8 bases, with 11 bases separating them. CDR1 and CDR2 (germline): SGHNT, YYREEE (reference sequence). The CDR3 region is CASSYDSYGYTF. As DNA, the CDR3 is TGTGCCAGCAGCTATGACAGTTACGGCTACACCTTC.